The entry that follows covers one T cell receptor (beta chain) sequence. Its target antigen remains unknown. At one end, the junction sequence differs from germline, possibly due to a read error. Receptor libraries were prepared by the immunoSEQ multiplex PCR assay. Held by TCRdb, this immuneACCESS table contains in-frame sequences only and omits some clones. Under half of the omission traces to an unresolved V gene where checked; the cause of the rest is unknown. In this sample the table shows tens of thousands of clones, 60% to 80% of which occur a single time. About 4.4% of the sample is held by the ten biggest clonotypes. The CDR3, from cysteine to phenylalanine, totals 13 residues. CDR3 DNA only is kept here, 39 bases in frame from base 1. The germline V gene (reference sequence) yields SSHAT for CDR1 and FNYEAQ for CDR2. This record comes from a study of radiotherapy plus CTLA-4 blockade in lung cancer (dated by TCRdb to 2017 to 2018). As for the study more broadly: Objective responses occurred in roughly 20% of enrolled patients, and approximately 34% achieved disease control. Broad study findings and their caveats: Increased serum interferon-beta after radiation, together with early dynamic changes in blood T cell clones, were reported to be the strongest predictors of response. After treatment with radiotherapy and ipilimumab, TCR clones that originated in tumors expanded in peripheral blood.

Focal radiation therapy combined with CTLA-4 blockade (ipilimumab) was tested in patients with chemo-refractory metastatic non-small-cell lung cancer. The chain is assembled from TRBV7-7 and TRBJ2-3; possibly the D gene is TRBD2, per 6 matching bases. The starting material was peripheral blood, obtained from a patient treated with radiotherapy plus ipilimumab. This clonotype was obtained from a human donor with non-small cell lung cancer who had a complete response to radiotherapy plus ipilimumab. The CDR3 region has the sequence CASSAGGTDTQYF. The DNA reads TGTGCTAGCAGCGCTGGGGGGACAGATACGCAGTATTTT.